Each of the 26 T cell receptor beta chains below was sequenced from the same sample in a study of T cell repertoires in cytomegalovirus infection. TCRdb ran MiXCR on the reads and lists one entry per CDR3 protein. The profile shows about 920,000 distinct CDR3 sequences, approximately 32% of them singletons. These receptors are not linked to any known antigen. The sample was cultured CD8+ T cells from PBMCs, taken from culture after CMV antigen stimulation. The origin of the receptors is a human donor in good health (CMV status not recorded). Some clones in this sample may be carry-over from other donors' samples.

This clonotype came up a few times. This chain's CDR3 is CASSSLTGGVGNTQYF. CDR3 DNA: TGTGCCAGCAGTTCCCTCACAGGGGGCGTAGGAAATACGCAGTATTTT. V is TRBV12-3 or TRBV12-4 and J is TRBJ2-3; the match to TRBD1 covers 9 bases. The CDR3 is 16 amino acids. The V segment lost 4 bases and the J segment 7 bases; nucleotides outside the gene matches: 12.

This chain's CDR3 is CASSLTSGFYEQYF. CDR3 sequence (DNA): TGTGCCAGCAGTTTGACTAGCGGGTTCTACGAGCAGTACTTC. V gene TRBV27 combines with J gene TRBJ2-7; 10 bases line up with TRBD2. Trimming cost V 3 bases and J 3 bases; bases outside gene matches: 2. The CDR3 runs to 14 residues. Germline V CDR1 and CDR2: MNHEY, SMNVEV (reference sequence).

About this clonotype itself: At one end, the junction sequence differs from germline, possibly due to a read error. The CDR3 DNA reads as TGTGCCAACAGTTTCGCTGGGGCTGGGGCCAACGTCCTGACTTTC. It specifies CANSFAGAGANVLTF. The chain has TRBV12-3 or TRBV12-4 and TRBJ2-6; D remains unclear. This CDR3 contains 15 residues.

The chain carries TRBV6-5 and TRBJ2-2, with D unclear. CDR1 and CDR2 from the germline V gene are MNHEY and SVGAGI. V was cut by 0 bases and J by 8 bases, with 7 bases left in between. The CDR3 totals 13 residues. The CDR3 protein is CASSYSYAGELFF. CDR3 in DNA: TGTGCCAGCAGTTACTCTTATGCAGGGGAGCTGTTTTTT.

This clonotype was seen many times. The chain combines TRBV14 with TRBJ2-1; D remains ambiguous. The CDR3 is made up of 13 amino acids. The ends were cut back, 4 bases at V and 4 bases at J, with 8 bases in the middle. Looked up from germline, CDR1 is SGHDN and CDR2 is FVKESK. DNA for the CDR3: TGTGCCAGCAGCCTTCAACGATACAATGAGCAGTTCTTC. Encoded protein: CASSLQRYNEQFF.

This clonotype has more than one count but fewer than ten. The chain couples TRBV2 to TRBJ2-5; 7 nucleotides agree with TRBD1. CDR3 length: 14 residues. The J segment lost 6 bases and the V segment lost 7 bases, leaving 11 bases of the junction unmatched. Germline V gene sequence: CDR1 SNHLY, CDR2 FYNNEI. Here the CDR3 reads CASIEDRSLKTQYF. CDR3 bases: TGTGCCAGCATTGAGGACAGGAGTTTAAAGACCCAGTACTTC.

The chain couples TRBV29-1 to TRBJ2-7; either TRBD1 or TRBD2 may fit D (5 bases each). CDR3 size: 13 residues. Germline values: CDR1 SQVTM, CDR2 ANQGSEA. The DNA of the CDR3 is TGCAGCGCTGAAGAGGGGTCCTTGGGGGAGCAGTACGTC. Protein: CSAEEGSLGEQYV.

This clonotype has a handful of counts. The rearrangement links TRBV19 to TRBJ2-2; no clear D. The V end was cut by 2 bases, the J end by 3 bases, with 13 bases between. The CDR3 has 16 residues. Germline V CDR1 and CDR2: LNHDA, SQIVND (reference sequence). The CDR3 region has the DNA TGTGCCAGTAGTATAATGGGCCAAAGGGACACCGGGGAGCTGTTTTTT. This sequence encodes CASSIMGQRDTGELFF.

V is TRBV6-1 and J is TRBJ2-5, with unresolved D. CDR1 is MNHNS, CDR2 SASEGT, per germline. The CDR3 extends over 15 amino acids. Trimming removed 6 bases at V and 4 bases at J, with 18 bases between. The CDR3 bases are TGTGCCAGCAGAGCCAGGACGGTCCCTAGAGAGACCCAGTACTTC. Its protein product is CASRARTVPRETQYF.

This clonotype appeared many times. J is TRBJ1-5 and V is TRBV6-1, with 7 bases that match TRBD1. Germline V lookup: CDR1 MNHNS, CDR2 SASEGT. The CDR3 totals 16 residues. The J segment lost 7 bases and the V segment lost 0 bases, leaving 9 bases of the junction unmatched. The CDR3, as DNA: TGTGCCAGCAGTGAAGCGATGGTAGGGGGCGAACAGCCCCAGCATTTT. Its translation: CASSEAMVGGEQPQHF.

This chain links TRBV25-1 with TRBJ1-1; D is undetermined. The CDR3 consists of 15 residues. CDR1 and CDR2 (germline): MGHDK, SYGVNS. Trimming took off 3 bases at V and 3 bases at J, with 14 bases between the two ends. The CDR3: CASSDFGLSHTEAFF. In nucleotides, the CDR3 is TGTGCCAGCAGTGATTTCGGACTCTCACACACTGAAGCTTTCTTT.

The rearrangement uses TRBV27 and TRBJ2-7, with D perhaps being TRBD1 or TRBD2 (6 bases each). Looked up from germline, CDR1 is MNHEY and CDR2 is SMNVEV (reference sequence). V lost 2 bases and J 3 bases, leaving 11 bases between the germline ends. There are 14 residues in the CDR3. For the CDR3, the DNA is TGTGCCAGCAGTTTACGGGGGCACGGCTACGAGCAGTACGTC. Protein product: CASSLRGHGYEQYV.

This clonotype showed up just a few times. The chain joins TRBV19 to TRBJ1-5, with 7 bases that match TRBD1. Trimming removed 3 bases from V and 6 bases from J; junction bases left unmatched: 2. From germline, CDR1 is LNHDA and CDR2 SQIVND (reference sequence). The CDR3 extends over 13 amino acids. The CDR3 sequence: CASSIDRVQPQHF. CDR3 nucleotide sequence: TGTGCCAGTAGTATTGACAGGGTTCAGCCCCAGCATTTT.

This rearrangement joins TRBV15 to TRBJ2-1, with 7 bases that match TRBD1. J lost 3 bases, V lost 4 bases, and 6 bases had no gene match. In germline, CDR1 is LNHNV, CDR2 YYDKDF (reference sequence). The CDR3 totals 15 residues. The CDR3 region is CATSTYRGGYNEQFF. The CDR3 DNA is TGTGCCACCAGCACCTACAGGGGCGGCTACAATGAGCAGTTCTTC.

Only a few counts were recorded for this clonotype. The CDR3 reads CASSQMDRERTGELFF. The CDR3 DNA reads TGTGCCAGCAGCCAGATGGACAGGGAGAGAACCGGGGAGCTGTTTTTT. This sequence joins TRBV7-9 and TRBJ2-2, with 8 bases identical to TRBD1. CDR1 is SEHNR, CDR2 FQNEAQ, per germline (reference sequence). V trimming: 5 bases; J trimming: 5 bases; junction bases outside the gene matches: 10. The CDR3 totals 16 residues.

The chain recombines TRBV5-6 with TRBJ2-3; maybe TRBD1 (5 bases). V was clipped by 3 bases and J by 11 bases, with 19 bases between them. The CDR3 is 14 residues long. Germline CDR1 reads SGHDT; CDR2 reads YYEEEE. CDR3 DNA sequence: TGTGCCAGCAGCTCCCCTTTCGACAGTTTGAGGCAGTATTTT. Its protein product is CASSSPFDSLRQYF. The whole variable domain, filled in from reference TRBV5-6 and TRBJ2-3, reads DAGVTQSPTHLIKTRGQQVTLRCSPKSGHDTVSWYQQALGQGPQFIFQYYEEEERQRGNFPDRFSGHQFPNYSSELNVNALLLGDSALYLCASSSPFDSLRQYFGPGTRLTVL.

This clonotype was found a few times. J is TRBJ1-1 and V is TRBV15; D ambiguous. CDR3 size: 12 residues. The V gene lost 2 bases and the J gene lost 8 bases, with 9 bases spanning the gap. Germline V gene lookup returns CDR1 LNHNV and CDR2 YYDKDF (reference sequence). CDR3 loop: CATSRPAGEAFF. CDR3 bases: TGTGCCACCAGCAGACCCGCCGGGGAAGCTTTCTTT.

This chain connects TRBV4-1 to TRBJ2-1; D ambiguous. The CDR3 runs 13 residues. Germline values: CDR1 MGHRA, CDR2 YSYEKL. With 1 base removed from V and 7 bases from J, the gap between germline ends came to 8 bases. The CDR3 region has the DNA TGCGCCAGCAGCCAAGTCCGGTGGAATGAGCAGTTCTTC. This translates into CASSQVRWNEQFF.

This clonotype has only a few counts. This chain uses TRBV27 with TRBJ2-7; no clear D. V gave up 4 bases and J gave up 0 bases, with 10 bases separating them. Per germline, CDR1 MNHEY and CDR2 SMNVEV (reference sequence). The CDR3 loop spans 14 amino acids. The CDR3 spells CASSSAGFSYEQYF. CDR3 DNA sequence: TGTGCCAGCAGTTCGGCAGGTTTCTCCTACGAGCAGTACTTC.

On this clonotype: Because it lacks the conserved phenylalanine or tryptophan at the end, this CDR3 is likely a read error. The J gene is TRBJ1-2, the V gene TRBV20-1, with D perhaps TRBD1 (5 bases). Trimming took 1 base from V and 6 from J, leaving 24 bases between them. The CDR3 extends over 17 amino acids. In germline, CDR1 is DFQATT, CDR2 SNEGSKA (reference sequence). The CDR3 DNA reads as TGCAGTGCTAGAGGTCCACCCTCAGCGGGGACGGCAAATGGCTACACCCTC. As protein: CSARGPPSAGTANGYTL.

This clonotype was recorded at least ten times. The chain recombines TRBV7-2 with TRBJ2-7; TRBD1 matches 8 bases. With V trimmed by 8 bases and J by 5 bases, 11 bases remained unmatched. Germline CDR1 and CDR2: SGHTA and FQGNSA. The CDR3 contains 14 residues. The CDR3 DNA reads TGTGCCAGCGGACCGGACAGGGTTAAGGACGAGCAGTACTTC. It encodes CASGPDRVKDEQYF. Looking up the rest from reference TRBV7-2 and TRBJ2-7 gives the full variable domain: GAGVSQSPSNKVTEKGKDVELRCDPISGHTALYWYRQSLGQGLEFLIYFQGNSAPDKSGLPSDRFSAERTGGSVSTLTIQRTQQEDSAVYLCASGPDRVKDEQYFGPGTRLTVT.

This chain connects TRBV7-6 to TRBJ2-5, with D maybe TRBD2 (7 bases). Deletions cut 5 bases from V and 5 bases from J, with 15 bases between. Germline assignment: CDR1 SGHVS and CDR2 FNYEAQ. The CDR3 is made up of 14 amino acids. The CDR3 here is CASSVKGGGETQYF. Here the CDR3 DNA reads TGTGCCAGCAGCGTGAAGGGGGGGGGGGAGACCCAGTACTTC.

A word on this clonotype: A read error may explain this, as a much larger clone is one base away. The chain recombines TRBV7-2 with TRBJ1-5, with no clear D. Deletions cut 4 bases from V and 5 bases from J, with 9 bases between. The CDR3 extends over 13 amino acids. The germline CDR1 and CDR2 sequences are SGHTA and FQGNSA. CDR3 sequence (DNA): TGTGCCAGCAGCTCCGAGACGTATCAGCCCCAGCATTTT. This gives the protein CASSSETYQPQHF.

Many counts were recorded for this clonotype. This sequence joins TRBV7-6 and TRBJ2-3; the D gene is possibly TRBD1 (6 bases). The length of the CDR3 is 14 residues. Looked up from germline, CDR1 is SGHVS and CDR2 is FNYEAQ. V shed 3 bases and J shed 2 bases, with 9 bases lying between them. As DNA, the CDR3 is TGTGCCAGCAGCTTCCAGGGGTTCACAGATACGCAGTATTTT. Translating gives CASSFQGFTDTQYF.

This clonotype was counted at least ten times. The rearrangement links TRBV7-2 to TRBJ1-1, with unresolved D. This CDR3 has 15 residues. Germline-derived CDR1 and CDR2 are SGHTA and FQGNSA. The V and J ends lost 1 base and 4 bases respectively, with 13 bases between them. CDR3 DNA: TGTGCCAGCAGCTTAGATCCTCGGGGTACCACTGAAGCTTTCTTT. It codes for CASSLDPRGTTEAFF.

This clonotype turned up a few times. This rearrangement joins TRBV12-5 to TRBJ2-2; D is possibly TRBD2 (5 bases). The CDR3 consists of 15 residues. Per germline, CDR1 LGHNT and CDR2 FRNRAP. Trimming took off 5 bases at V and 6 bases at J, with 16 bases between the two ends. CDR3: CASGPGVDGPGELFF. In DNA, the CDR3 is TGTGCTAGTGGTCCCGGGGTAGATGGGCCCGGGGAGCTGTTTTTT.